A selection of T cell receptor beta chains follows, all from one sample in a study of cytomegalovirus exposure and HLA in healthy donors. Data came from immunoSEQ multiplex PCR; TCRdb stores just in-frame clones and leaves some out. This table has about 160,000 clones, roughly 71% appearing once. Sequencing was done on a sample of PBMCs. These receptor sequences come from a woman aged 50 to 60 in good health and CMV-seropositive. The CDR3 runs from the conserved cysteine through the conserved F or W.

CASSDQGANTGELFF	TRBV2	TRBJ2-2
CASSVIRTGANVLTF	TRBV2	TRBJ2-6
CASSNWGQGARGEKLFF	TRBV21-1	TRBJ1-4
CASSPIQNTEAFF	TRBV18	TRBJ1-1
CASSARDSNQPQHF	TRBV2	TRBJ1-5
CASSLDGTEQETQYF	TRBV11-2	TRBJ2-5
CASSRRDGQNTGELFF	TRBV5-6	TRBJ2-2
CASSQGTGWVSYGYTF	TRBV4-1	TRBJ1-2
CASSQDRNTEAFF	TRBV18	TRBJ1-1
CASSPLHLQGDGYTF	TRBV27	TRBJ1-2
CASSQDQGGEDEKLFF	TRBV4-2	TRBJ1-4
CASSSAGVPGNTIYF	TRBV5-1	TRBJ1-3
CASIRDRVNSPLHF	TRBV2	TRBJ1-6
CAWIPQSWEVRTEAFF	TRBV30	TRBJ1-1
CASSQGTSGGKETQYF	TRBV5-1	TRBJ2-5
CASSLRAQPTDTQYF	TRBV7-3	TRBJ2-3
CASSIGQGAVGTEAFF	TRBV5-1	TRBJ1-1
CASSIGQRKQETQYF	TRBV5-4	TRBJ2-5
CATSGSGGHQPQHF	TRBV15	TRBJ1-5
CAWSSRQGPGGGYTF	TRBV30	TRBJ1-2
CASSSAGRGGAGEQFF	TRBV7-8	TRBJ2-1
CASSLRTVVSTEAFF	TRBV5-6	TRBJ1-1
CASSKEDRGRNEQYF	TRBV21-1	TRBJ2-7
CASSPLESYEQYF	TRBV11-2	TRBJ2-7
CASSPRVYNSPLHF	TRBV6-5	TRBJ1-6
CSVGEQNSGNTIYF	TRBV29-1	TRBJ1-3
CASSEEAGETDTQYF	TRBV2	TRBJ2-3
CASSEVAGGPDTQYF	TRBV6-1	TRBJ2-3
CASSQDQGQGDRPQHF	TRBV4-1	TRBJ1-5
CASSQSYKGAINSPLHF	TRBV18	TRBJ1-6
CASSQYQGLASPLHF	TRBV16	TRBJ1-6
CASSFGEKLFF	TRBV2	TRBJ1-4
CASSFGGDRGAQYF	TRBV11-2	TRBJ2-5
CAIQLATYEQYF	TRBV6-1	TRBJ2-7
CASSSPGQGKGYTF	TRBV5-4	TRBJ1-2
CASSGREGETQYF	TRBV6-1	TRBJ2-5
CASSPRGETQYF	TRBV11-3	TRBJ2-5
CASSSGGKEAFF	TRBV7-9	TRBJ1-1
CASSFKTGGNSPLHF	TRBV7-8	TRBJ1-6
CASSQGVNTEAFF	TRBV13	TRBJ1-1
CASSAGTSGEQFF	TRBV5-1	TRBJ2-1
CASSFGGTSITDTQYF	TRBV5-4	TRBJ2-3
CARTIDTQYF	TRBV2	TRBJ2-3
CASRARTGAASYNSPLHF	TRBV11-2	TRBJ1-6
CASSERGGVGYGYTF	TRBV19	TRBJ1-2
CASSLLPGYQTGELFF	TRBV5-1	TRBJ2-2
CASSLVGGGSIEQYF	TRBV7-2	TRBJ2-7
CSTEGTRGETEAFF	TRBV29-1	TRBJ1-1
CSAGTGGNTEAFF	TRBV29-1	TRBJ1-1
CSVSSGTGGSPLHF	TRBV29-1	TRBJ1-6
CASSLSRLGTNGYTF	TRBV5-1	TRBJ1-2
CASSLGDSGNTIYF	TRBV5-6	TRBJ1-3